This T cell receptor beta chain was sequenced in a study of cytomegalovirus exposure and HLA in healthy donors. In the study overall: For the 300 to 450 genotyped donors, 81% fell within the Caucasian-associated ancestry cluster.

To note about this clone: The antigen remains undetermined.

Germline CDR1 LNHDA, CDR2 SQIVND (reference sequence). The CDR3 runs to 15 residues. Trimming cost V 1 base and J 5 bases, with 13 bases left between them. Study-level findings and limits: It is likely that the observed cluster of highly shared sequence variants was a sequencing artifact. It was in a later analysis that TCR association rates were seen to vary by HLA locus, highest for DRB1 and lowest for HLA-C.

Primers for the PCR totalled 60 Vbeta and 13 Jbeta. The method was immunoSEQ multiplex PCR; TCRdb's version includes in-frame clones alone and lacks a portion of them. The table lists approximately 150,000 clones. The chain uses TRBV19 and TRBJ2-3; D perhaps matches TRBD2 (6 bases). Material for sequencing was PBMCs. This sequence originates from a male donor in good health and CMV-seronegative. The CDR3 loop reads CASSIGRESGDTQYF. In nucleotides, the CDR3 is TGTGCCAGTAGTATAGGACGGGAGTCGGGAGATACGCAGTATTTT.